The clone carrying this T cell receptor (beta chain) was counted ten times or more. The antigen remains undetermined. TCRdb ran MiXCR on the 5' RACE reads and lists one entry per CDR3 protein. The profile covers approximately 150,000 distinct CDR3 sequences, with approximately 3.5% appearing a single time and 7% to 10% taken by the ten largest. Trimming stripped 4 bases from V and 3 bases from J, with 14 bases between. The CDR3 contains 14 residues. The V gene's germline CDR1 is SGHDT and CDR2 YYEEEE. The data were taken from a study of identical twins. Overall study results and limits: Analyses based on zero insertions could be partly confounded by invariant MAIT and iNKT cells.

This sequence joins TRBV5-6 and TRBJ2-7; D gene ambiguous. This clonotype was obtained from a man in his late teens or twenties in good health. The sequencing sample was made of memory T cells sorted from blood. As DNA, the CDR3 is TGTGCCAGCAGCAATGTGGTGGGTATCTACGAGCAGTACTTC. It yields the protein CASSNVVGIYEQYF.